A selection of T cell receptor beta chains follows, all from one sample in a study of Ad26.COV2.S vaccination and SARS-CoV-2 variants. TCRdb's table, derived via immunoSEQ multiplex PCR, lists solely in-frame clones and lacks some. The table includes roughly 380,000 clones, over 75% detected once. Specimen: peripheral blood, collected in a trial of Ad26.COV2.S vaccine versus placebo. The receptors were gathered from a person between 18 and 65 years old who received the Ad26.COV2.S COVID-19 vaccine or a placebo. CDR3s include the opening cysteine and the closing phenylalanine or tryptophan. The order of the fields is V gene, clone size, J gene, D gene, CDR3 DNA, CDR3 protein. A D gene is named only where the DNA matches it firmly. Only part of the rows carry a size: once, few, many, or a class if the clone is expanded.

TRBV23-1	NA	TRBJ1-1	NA	TGCGCCAGCAGTTGGAGGCTCCTCGGGACTGAAGCTTTCTTT	CASSWRLLGTEAFF
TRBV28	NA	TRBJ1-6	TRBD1	TGTGCCAGCAGTCAAAGGACAGGGCATGTGACACCCCTCCACTTT	CASSQRTGHVTPLHF
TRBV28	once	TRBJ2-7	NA	TGTGCCAGCAGTTTTCTGCCGGGTGAGCAGTACTTC	CASSFLPGEQYF
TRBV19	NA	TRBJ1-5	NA	TGTGCCACCTCCCCGGCGCAGGGAAGCAATCAGCCCCAGCATTTT	CATSPAQGSNQPQHF
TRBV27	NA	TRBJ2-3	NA	TGTGCCAGCAGCCGCCAGGGTGATACGCAGTATTTT	CASSRQGDTQYF
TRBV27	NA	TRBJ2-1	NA	TGTGCCAGCAGTTTAGGGACCGGATACAATGAGCAGTTCTTC	CASSLGTGYNEQFF
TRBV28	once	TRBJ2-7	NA	TGTGCCAGCAGCTTCGCAGGGAGCTACGAGCAGTACTTC	CASSFAGSYEQYF
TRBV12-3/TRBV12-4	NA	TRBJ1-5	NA	TGTGCCAGCGGCAATCAGCCCCAGCATTTT	CASGNQPQHF
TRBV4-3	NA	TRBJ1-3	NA	TGCGCCAGCAGCCAAGAGTTTGGTTCCAGGGTGGGCTCTGGAAACACCATATATTTT	CASSQEFGSRVGSGNTIYF
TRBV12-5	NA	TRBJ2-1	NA	TGTGCTAGTGGTTTGGTAGGCACATTGGGCAGGGGTGGCAATGAGCAGTTCTTC	CASGLVGTLGRGGNEQFF
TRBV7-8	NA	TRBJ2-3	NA	TGTGCCAGCAGCCGAGACAGATTCTTCGCAGATACGCAGTATTTT	CASSRDRFFADTQYF
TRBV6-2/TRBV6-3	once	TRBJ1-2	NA	TGTGCCAGCAGTTACAGGACAGCCAACACAGCTAACTATGGCTACACCTTC	CASSYRTANTANYGYTF
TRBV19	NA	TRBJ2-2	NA	TGTGCCAGTACTCCTGTGGGTTTAACCGGGGAGCTGTTTTTT	CASTPVGLTGELFF
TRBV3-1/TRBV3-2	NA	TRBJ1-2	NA	TGTGCCAGCAGCCAGGGCCGGGGCTACACCTTC	CASSQGRGYTF
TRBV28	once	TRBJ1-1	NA	TGTGCCAGCAGCCAACTCGGGGGAGTGATTTCTGAAGCTTTCTTT	CASSQLGGVISEAFF
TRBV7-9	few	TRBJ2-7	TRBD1	TGTGCCAGCAGCCCAACCCGACAGGGGGCTCCCTACGAGCAGTACTTC	CASSPTRQGAPYEQYF
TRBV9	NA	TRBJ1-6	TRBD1	TGTGCCAGCAGCGTAGGGGACAGCTCCTATAATTCACCCCTCCACTTT	CASSVGDSSYNSPLHF
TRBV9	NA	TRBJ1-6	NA	TGTGCCAGCAGCGGACCCGAGAGAGGGACTAATTCACCCCTCCACTTT	CASSGPERGTNSPLHF
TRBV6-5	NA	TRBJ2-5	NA	TGTGCCAGCACCAGGACGCTAACGGAGACCCAGTACTTC	CASTRTLTETQYF
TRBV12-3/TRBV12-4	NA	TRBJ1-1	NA	TGTGCCAGCAGTTTAGCGATGCTCGGTGAAGCTTTCTTT	CASSLAMLGEAFF
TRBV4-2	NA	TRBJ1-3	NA	TGTGCCAGCAGCCAAGGTGTTAAGAGAAGCTCTGGAAACACCATATATTTT	CASSQGVKRSSGNTIYF
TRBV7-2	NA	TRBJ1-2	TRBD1	TGTGCCAGCAGCTTAGAAGGGACAGTACGATTGAATGGCTACACCTTC	CASSLEGTVRLNGYTF
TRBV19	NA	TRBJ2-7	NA	TGTGCCAGTAGTATTCAGGGTCTCGACGAGCAGTACTTC	CASSIQGLDEQYF
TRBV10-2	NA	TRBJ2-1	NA	TGCGCCAGCAGTGATGGGGAGCCACGGGTCGATGAGCAGTTCTTC	CASSDGEPRVDEQFF
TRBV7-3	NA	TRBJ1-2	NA	TGTGCCAGCAGCCAGTCCCCCCAATCTGGGGGCTACACCTTC	CASSQSPQSGGYTF
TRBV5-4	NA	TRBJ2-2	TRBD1	TGTGCCAGCAGCGAGGGACAGAGTAACACCGGGGAGCTGTTTTTT	CASSEGQSNTGELFF
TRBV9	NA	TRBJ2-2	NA	TGTGCCAGCAGGACCGGGGCGGCCGGGGAGCTGTTTTTT	CASRTGAAGELFF
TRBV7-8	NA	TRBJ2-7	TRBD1	TGTGCCAGCAGCTTTTCCAGGGGGCGGGGATCCTACGAGCAGTACTTC	CASSFSRGRGSYEQYF
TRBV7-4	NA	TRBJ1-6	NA	TGTGCCAGCAGCTTTACAGGGCCCTCACCCCTCCACTTT	CASSFTGPSPLHF
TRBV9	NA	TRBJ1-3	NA	TGTGCCAGCAGCGTCGGGGGAAACACCATATATTTT	CASSVGGNTIYF
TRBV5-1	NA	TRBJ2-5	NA	TGCGCCAGCAGCCCCGTGGATAATTCGGAGACCCAGTACTTC	CASSPVDNSETQYF
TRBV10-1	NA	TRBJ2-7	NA	TGCGCCAGCAGTGAGTCCGGCAGATACGAGCAGTACTTC	CASSESGRYEQYF